This passage covers 18 T cell receptor beta chains from one sample sequenced in a study of response to subunit inactivated influenza vaccine. MiXCR was run by TCRdb on the RT-PCR reads, yielding one entry per CDR3 protein. The sample has 450,000 to 550,000 distinct CDR3 sequences, 25% seen once. The sample consisted of CD4+ T cells sorted from PBMCs, taken less than 6 days after vaccination. These receptors were taken from a man aged 50 to 60 who received an inactivated influenza vaccine.

The chain employs TRBV7-2 and TRBJ2-7; the match to TRBD1 covers 9 bases. There are 15 residues in the CDR3. V shed 2 bases and J 8 bases; nucleotides not matched to a gene: 10. The germline gives CDR1 SGHTA, CDR2 FQGNSA. The CDR3 coding sequence is TGTGCCAGCAGCTTAAATCAGGGGGGACAGGGAAAGCAGTACTTC. Protein: CASSLNQGGQGKQYF.

The gene calls are TRBV28 and TRBJ2-7; perhaps TRBD1 as D (6 bases). Germline V gene sequence: CDR1 MDHEN, CDR2 SYDVKM. The length of the CDR3 is 13 residues. V dropped 5 bases and J dropped 2 bases, with 10 bases sitting between them. As DNA, the CDR3 is TGTGCCAGCAGTAGACAGGTGCCCTACGAGCAGTACTTC. Translated, it gives CASSRQVPYEQYF.

The chain is built from TRBV30 and TRBJ1-1; TRBD1 might be the D (5 bases). The CDR3 length is 12 residues. Germline CDR1 and CDR2: GTSNPN and SVGIG (reference sequence). V was clipped by 8 bases and J by 3 bases, with 13 bases between them. In DNA form, the CDR3 reads TGTGCCGGGACCCCGGGGGACACTGAAGCTTTCTTT. It is translated as CAGTPGDTEAFF.

This clonotype came up a few times. The chain carries TRBV6-2 or TRBV6-3 and TRBJ2-7; 10 bases align to TRBD2. Per the germline V gene, CDR1 is MNHEY and CDR2 is SVGEGT. Germline trimming cut 11 bases from V and 4 bases from J; bases unmatched to any gene: 14. This CDR3 comprises 15 residues. CDR3 coding DNA: TGTGCCGGTCGGAAGGCCGGGACTAGCGTTTACGAGCAGTACTTC. This encodes CAGRKAGTSVYEQYF.

This clonotype occurred a few times. J is TRBJ1-2 and V is TRBV6-2 or TRBV6-3; D unclear. The CDR3 sequence is 11 residues long. Germline V gene sequence: CDR1 MNHEY, CDR2 SVGEGT. V gave up 6 bases and J gave up 6 bases, with 8 bases separating them. The CDR3 spells CASRDGNGYTF. The CDR3 DNA reads TGTGCCAGCAGAGACGGGAATGGCTACACCTTC.

This clonotype was observed a few times. The CDR3 DNA is TGCGCCAGCAGCTTGCCCTCTCCGGCGGGAGGCTCAGATACGCAGTATTTT. Protein product: CASSLPSPAGGSDTQYF. This rearrangement joins TRBV5-1 to TRBJ2-3; 8 bases align to TRBD2. Germline trimming cut 1 base from V and 4 bases from J; bases unmatched to any gene: 11. The germline CDR1 and CDR2 sequences are SGHRS and YFSETQ. The CDR3 sequence is 17 residues long.

The chain uses TRBV12-3 or TRBV12-4 and TRBJ2-5; 7 bases fit TRBD1. The ends lost 5 bases at V and 5 bases at J; junction bases unmatched: 8. This CDR3 has 14 amino acids. As DNA, the CDR3 is TGTGCCAGCAGTAAGGCCGGGACAGACGAGACCCAGTACTTC. It translates to CASSKAGTDETQYF.

A few counts support this clonotype. The CDR3 DNA reads as TGTGCCAGCACCCTAGGGTCCGGGTCCACTGAAGCTTTCTTT. Translating it yields CASTLGSGSTEAFF. The rearrangement joins TRBV12-3 or TRBV12-4 to TRBJ1-1; no definite D call. The CDR3 contains 14 residues. V was pared by 7 bases and J by 4 bases, with 16 bases between.

This clonotype was observed a few times. In DNA form, the CDR3 reads TGCAGTGCTAGAGGTCCGGACCCCTACGAGCAGTACTTC. This encodes CSARGPDPYEQYF. The chain has TRBV20-1 and TRBJ2-7; D not resolved. The CDR3 is 13 residues long. Trimming cost V 1 base and J 2 bases, with 9 bases left between them. Germline lookup yields CDR1 DFQATT and CDR2 SNEGSKA (reference sequence).

V usage is TRBV29-1 and J usage is TRBJ2-3, with TRBD2 identical over 8 bases. The trim removed 4 bases at V and 1 base at J, leaving 7 bases unmatched. CDR3 length: 15 amino acids. Germline V gene lookup returns CDR1 SQVTM and CDR2 ANQGSEA. The CDR3 protein is CSVGSLAGRTDTQYF. The DNA for the CDR3 is TGCAGCGTTGGTTCGTTAGCGGGGCGCACAGATACGCAGTATTTT.

This rearrangement joins TRBV5-1 to TRBJ1-2; D unresolved. CDR3 length: 14 residues. Trimming stripped 6 bases from V and 7 bases from J, with 19 bases between. CDR1 and CDR2 from the germline V gene are SGHRS and YFSETQ. The CDR3 loop is CASTDQRANLGYTF. In DNA, the CDR3 is TGCGCCAGCACCGACCAACGGGCCAATCTTGGCTACACCTTC.

This clonotype has only a few counts. The J gene is TRBJ2-7, the V gene TRBV29-1; 11 bases agree with TRBD1. Germline CDR1 reads SQVTM; CDR2 reads ANQGSEA. V dropped 3 bases and J dropped 2; count of bases not matched to a gene: 6. The CDR3 has 15 residues. CDR3 bases: TGCAGCGTTGAGACGGCGGGACAGGGGGCCTACGAGCAGTACTTC. Amino acids: CSVETAGQGAYEQYF.

This clonotype occurred many times. The chain combines TRBV3-1 with TRBJ2-2; tentative D call: TRBD2 (5 bases). Germline CDR1 reads LGHDT; CDR2 reads YNNKEL (reference sequence). Trimming removed 0 bases at V and 5 bases at J, with 10 bases between. The CDR3 consists of 15 residues. The CDR3 nucleotides are TGTGCCAGCAGCCAAGACCCCGGACTGACCGGGGAGCTGTTTTTT. Protein product: CASSQDPGLTGELFF.

The J gene is TRBJ1-3, the V gene TRBV7-8; the D gene is possibly TRBD1 (6 bases). V gave up 5 bases and J gave up 0 bases, with 23 bases separating them. The CDR3 totals 19 residues. Germline V gene data show CDR1 as SGHVS and CDR2 as FQNEAQ. In DNA form, the CDR3 reads TGTGCCAGCAGCCTTCGCCTCAGGGACAAACAAAGCTCTGGAAACACCATATATTTT. It translates to CASSLRLRDKQSSGNTIYF.

The genes are TRBV25-1 and TRBJ2-2, with D unresolved. CDR3 length equals 16 residues. Looked up from germline, CDR1 is MGHDK and CDR2 is SYGVNS. V was cut by 0 bases and J by 2 bases, with 10 bases left in between. The CDR3 coding sequence is TGTGCCAGCAGTGAATATTTGGGCGGAAACACCGGGGAGCTGTTTTTT. Translated, it gives CASSEYLGGNTGELFF.

The chain couples TRBV5-1 to TRBJ2-3; D tentatively fits TRBD1 or TRBD2 (5 bases each). This CDR3 region has 14 residues. Trimming took off 3 bases at V and 2 bases at J, with 10 bases between the two ends. Germline CDR1 SGHRS, CDR2 YFSETQ. The CDR3 coding sequence is TGCGCCAGCAGCTCCTCCGGGACCACAGATACGCAGTATTTT. Translated: CASSSSGTTDTQYF. Filled out from reference TRBV5-1 and TRBJ2-3, the complete variable domain reads KAGVTQTPRYLIKTRGQQVTLSCSPISGHRSVSWYQQTPGQGLQFLFEYFSETQRNKGNFPGRFSGRQFSNSRSEMNVSTLELGDSALYLCASSSSGTTDTQYFGPGTRLTVL.

This clonotype was observed a few times. The gene calls are TRBV5-1 and TRBJ2-7; no reliable D call. CDR1 and CDR2 from the germline V gene are SGHRS and YFSETQ. V gave up 2 bases and J gave up 0 bases, with 9 bases separating them. The CDR3 loop spans 14 amino acids. The CDR3 loop is CASSLSAASYEQYF. In nucleotides, the CDR3 is TGCGCCAGCAGCTTAAGCGCAGCCTCCTACGAGCAGTACTTC.

The table lists this clonotype with a count of one. The chain couples TRBV18 to TRBJ2-3; D perhaps matches TRBD2 (5 bases). Germline V gene data show CDR1 as KGHSH and CDR2 as LQKENI. CDR3 size: 17 residues. The V end lost 4 bases, the J end lost 1 base, and 18 bases lay between the germline ends. CDR3 sequence reads: CASSQRFLRLGTDTQYF. CDR3 nucleotide sequence: TGTGCCAGCTCACAGCGGTTTCTCCGGTTGGGCACAGATACGCAGTATTTT. The entire variable domain, with the rest obtained from reference TRBV18 and TRBJ2-3, is as follows: NAGVMQNPRHLVRRRGQEARLRCSPMKGHSHVYWYRQLPEEGLKFMVYLQKENIIDESGMPKERFSAEFPKEGPSILRIQQVVRGDSAAYFCASSQRFLRLGTDTQYFGPGTRLTVL.